Presented here are 24 T cell receptor beta chains from one specimen sequenced in a study of T cell clonality in common variable immunodeficiency. Findings of the study overall: Reportedly, TCR beta sequences from common variable immunodeficiency showed fewer deletions and N-nucleotide insertions.

The antigens of these receptors remain unknown. The table came from immunoSEQ multiplex PCR; TCRdb's copy has only in-frame clones and leaves some out. Observed in the sample are about 21,000 clones, none of them singletons. The sequencing input was peripheral blood mononuclear cells. The receptors were sampled from a human donor with common variable immunodeficiency.

This clone has a count of ten or more. Sequencing ends 3 residues short of the CDR3 end; the germline J gene provides the rest. The V call is TRBV6-1, the J call TRBJ2-4; D unclear. The CDR3 contains 13 residues. CDR1 is MNHNS and CDR2 is SASEGT in the germline V gene. Partial CDR3 DNA: TGTGCCAGCAGTGAAGCGCTAAGGGTGGTT. It translates to CASSEALRVV. The whole CDR3 protein reads CASSEALRVVQYF.

Ten or more counts support this clone. Partial CDR3 DNA: TGCGCCAGCAGCCACCTCGTTGGGACAGTGAACACTGAA. Residues: CASSHLVGTVNTE. The whole CDR3 protein is CASSHLVGTVNTEAFF. The V call is TRBV4-1, the J call TRBJ1-1; 7 nucleotides line up with TRBD1. From the germline J gene comes the end of the CDR3, since the read stops 3 residues before it. Per the germline V gene, CDR1 is MGHRA and CDR2 is YSYEKL. The CDR3 is made up of 16 amino acids. Unmatched junction bases numbered 7, after V lost 3 bases and J lost 0 bases.

This clone was picked up many times. The sequenced fragment ends 3 residues before the CDR3 boundary, so the rest is inferred from the germline J gene. The V gene is TRBV19, the J gene TRBJ2-1; 7 bases match TRBD2. Germline V gene data show CDR1 as LNHDA and CDR2 as SQIVND (reference sequence). The V and J ends lost 8 bases and 5 bases, in that order; junction bases with no gene match: 12. The CDR3 has 15 residues. The CDR3 sequence is CASGKAGEFNNEQFF. The CDR3 DNA, read in part, is TGTGCCAGTGGAAAGGCGGGGGAATTCAACAATGAG.

The table lists this clone with many counts. Read data end 3 residues before the CDR3 end; the end is taken from the germline J gene. J is TRBJ1-6 and V is TRBV5-1, with D unresolved. The germline V gene has CDR1 SGHRS and CDR2 YFSETQ. The CDR3 has 13 residues. V was cut by 5 bases and J by 7 bases, with 10 bases left in between. The CDR3 DNA, read in part, is TGCGCCAGCAGTCAGGAAATGAATTCACCC. Amino acids: CASSQEMNSP. The CDR3 as a whole reads CASSQEMNSPLHF.

This clone was counted at least ten times. With the read ending 3 residues before the CDR3 end, the germline J gene is used to fill in that end. This sequence joins TRBV3-1 (or the pseudogene TRBV3-2) and TRBJ1-2; D uncertain. CDR1 and CDR2 (germline): LGHDT, YNNKEL (reference sequence). The CDR3 consists of 13 residues. The sequenced CDR3 bases are TGTGCCAGCAGCCCAGGCGGGTTCGGCGGC. Encoded protein: CASSPGGFGG. The whole CDR3 sequence reads CASSPGGFGGYTF.

The sample holds many counts of this clone. The sequenced fragment ends 3 residues before the CDR3 boundary, so the rest is inferred from the germline J gene. The chain uses TRBV5-6 and TRBJ2-7, with a tentative D call TRBD1 (6 bases). Germline V gives CDR1 SGHDT, CDR2 YYEEEE. The CDR3 runs 13 residues. The V end was cut by 2 bases, the J end by 3 bases, with 9 bases between. The sequenced part of the CDR3 DNA is TGTGCCAGCAGCTTCACAGGGCGCTACGAG. It encodes CASSFTGRYE. In full, the CDR3 reads CASSFTGRYEQYF.

This clone was counted ten times or more. The read ends 3 residues early relative to the CDR3; the germline J gene fills the gap. The chain recombines TRBV2 with TRBJ2-7; 9 bases agree with TRBD1. Germline trimming cut 7 bases from V and 2 bases from J; bases unmatched to any gene: 12. CDR1 SNHLY and CDR2 FYNNEI come from the germline V gene. The CDR3 totals 16 residues. CDR3 bases read: TGTGCCAGCAAGACCCCTTGGGACAGGGAGACCTACGAG. Its protein is CASKTPWDRETYE. The entire CDR3 is CASKTPWDRETYEQYF.

This clone appeared many times. The read terminates 3 residues before the CDR3 end, so the remaining end is supplied by the germline J gene. The chain carries TRBV29-1 and TRBJ1-5, with 9 bases identical to TRBD1. The germline CDR1 and CDR2 sequences are SQVTM and ANQGSEA. With V trimmed by 6 bases and J by 1 base, 1 base remained unmatched. This CDR3 has 13 amino acids. CDR3 in amino acids: CSVGTGSNQPQHF. Partial CDR3 DNA: TGCAGCGTCGGGACAGGGAGCAATCAGCCC.

This clone turned up a few times. A much more abundant neighbour one base away suggests this may be a read error. The DNA ends 3 residues before the CDR3 does, and the rest of the CDR3 is filled in from the germline J gene. The rearrangement joins TRBV11-3 to TRBJ2-5; tentative D call: TRBD2 (5 bases). Germline V CDR1 and CDR2: SGHNT, YENEEA. This CDR3 has 13 amino acids. V lost 3 bases and J lost 2, with 7 bases in between. CDR3 DNA (partial): TGTGCCAGCAGCTTTCGGGGACAAGAGACC. Protein product: CASSFRGQET. The full CDR3 protein is CASSFRGQETQYF.

Many counts were recorded for this clone. The read ends 3 residues before the CDR3 terminus; that terminus is restored from the germline J gene. The V gene is TRBV30, the J gene TRBJ2-6; 8 positions match TRBD1. Germline-derived CDR1 and CDR2 are GTSNPN and SVGIG (reference sequence). The CDR3 runs 16 residues. The ends lost 3 bases at V and 0 bases at J; junction bases unmatched: 4. The CDR3 bases that were read are TGTGCCTGGAGGGGGGACAGGAGCTCTGGGGCCAACGTC. It codes for CAWRGDRSSGANV. The entire CDR3 protein is CAWRGDRSSGANVLTF.

There are many counts of this clone. The read ends 3 residues shy of where the CDR3 ends; the end is completed using the germline J gene. The chain combines TRBV7-2 with TRBJ1-6; a possible D gene is TRBD1 (5 bases). This CDR3 region has 14 residues. Trimming cost V 2 bases and J 6 bases, with 8 bases left between them. The germline CDR1 and CDR2 sequences are SGHTA and FQGNSA. The CDR3 spells CASSLQGSNSPLHF. The CDR3 DNA, read in part, is TGTGCCAGCAGCTTACAGGGTAGTAATTCACCC.

In this sample, this clone turned up a few times. The read finishes 3 residues shy of the CDR3 end, and the germline J gene is used to complete it. The chain carries TRBV2 and TRBJ1-2, with D maybe TRBD1 (5 bases). The CDR3 runs to 13 residues. Germline V gives CDR1 SNHLY, CDR2 FYNNEI. The V and J ends lost 6 bases and 6 bases respectively, with 14 bases between them. The CDR3 here is CASRGTLRDGYTF. Incomplete CDR3 DNA: TGTGCCAGCAGGGGGACTCTAAGGGATGGC.

This clone appeared many times. Sequencing ends 3 residues short of the CDR3 end; the germline J gene provides the rest. The V and J genes are TRBV10-3 and TRBJ2-7, with 8 nucleotides matching TRBD1. After removal of 6 bases from V and 6 bases from J, the junction contained 7 bases not matched to a gene. The CDR3 extends over 13 amino acids. Germline V gene data show CDR1 as ENHRY and CDR2 as SYGVKD. Partial CDR3 DNA: TGTGCCATCAGGGCCGGGACAGGTCCCGAG. Protein sequence: CAIRAGTGPE. The entire CDR3 protein reads CAIRAGTGPEQYF.

This clone occurred a few times. The read terminates 3 residues before the CDR3 end, so the remaining end is supplied by the germline J gene. This chain links TRBV5-1 with TRBJ1-5, with a tentative D call TRBD1 (6 bases). The CDR3 has 13 amino acids. Germline-derived CDR1 and CDR2 are SGHRS and YFSETQ. V shed 4 bases and J shed 3 bases, with 8 bases lying between them. CDR3 amino acids: CASSGGLNQPQHF. The sequenced part of the CDR3 DNA is TGCGCCAGCAGCGGGGGCCTCAATCAGCCC.

This clone was observed many times. The CDR3 bases that were read are TGTGCCAGCAGTGACCCCGGGCAGGGGGTGGTGAACACTGAA. This sequence encodes CASSDPGQGVVNTE. The CDR3 in full is CASSDPGQGVVNTEAFF. The rearrangement uses TRBV2 and TRBJ1-1, with TRBD1 matching 7 bases. The CDR3 end lies 3 residues beyond the end of the read and is filled in from the germline J gene. The CDR3 has 17 amino acids. The germline V gene has CDR1 SNHLY and CDR2 FYNNEI. Trimming removed 3 bases from V and 0 bases from J; junction bases left unmatched: 10.

At least ten counts were recorded for this clone. The sequence runs out 3 residues before the end of the CDR3; the remainder is reconstructed from the germline J gene. The chain carries TRBV19 and TRBJ1-5; 7 nucleotides align to TRBD1. The CDR3 has 16 residues. Germline trimming cut 5 bases from V and 3 bases from J; bases unmatched to any gene: 10. Germline V gene sequence: CDR1 LNHDA, CDR2 SQIVND (reference sequence). CDR3 DNA (partial): TGTGCCAGTAGTTTTCGGGACAGCGCGACCAATCAGCCC. It yields the protein CASSFRDSATNQP. The entire CDR3 protein reads CASSFRDSATNQPQHF.

This clone occurred many times. The sequence runs out 3 residues before the end of the CDR3; the remainder is reconstructed from the germline J gene. The V call is TRBV5-1, the J call TRBJ2-1; D not resolved. V gave up 2 bases and J gave up 1 base, with 4 bases separating them. The germline gives CDR1 SGHRS, CDR2 YFSETQ. The CDR3 runs 13 residues. This CDR3 is CASSFGSYNEQFF. The sequenced part of the CDR3 DNA is TGCGCCAGCAGCTTCGGGTCCTACAATGAG.

In this sample, this clone turned up many times. The DNA ends 3 residues before the CDR3 does, and the rest of the CDR3 is filled in from the germline J gene. The genes are TRBV18 and TRBJ1-1, with D hard to call. CDR3 length: 16 amino acids. Trimming shortened V by 0 bases and J by 1 base, and 12 bases separated the two germline ends. Germline V lookup: CDR1 KGHSH, CDR2 LQKENI. The CDR3 loop is CASSPPAGVQNTEAFF. The CDR3 bases that were read are TGTGCCAGCTCACCACCGGCGGGAGTTCAGAACACTGAA.

In its sample, this clone was seen many times. Read sequence stops 3 residues before the CDR3 end, and the germline J gene provides the missing end. The chain has TRBV4-1 and TRBJ2-1; D remains ambiguous. The germline gives CDR1 MGHRA, CDR2 YSYEKL. The V end was cut by 0 bases, the J end by 3 bases, with 6 bases between. The CDR3 is 14 residues long. CDR3 loop: CASSQDRFYNEQFF. The CDR3 bases that were read are TGCGCCAGCAGCCAAGACAGGTTCTACAATGAG.

This clone was observed at least ten times. The read comes to an end 3 residues before the CDR3 does, leaving the germline J gene to fill in the end. The genes are TRBV4-1 and TRBJ2-1, with 9 bases matching TRBD1. V lost 4 bases and J lost 7; bases outside the gene matches: 11. This CDR3 contains 16 residues. Germline CDR1 and CDR2: MGHRA and YSYEKL. CDR3 DNA, as far as it was read: TGCGCCAGCAGCCCTGGTGAATGGGACAGGGATAATGAG. It is translated as CASSPGEWDRDNE. The entire CDR3 sequence reads CASSPGEWDRDNEQFF.

This clone was counted at least ten times. The DNA ends 3 residues before the CDR3 does, and the rest of the CDR3 is filled in from the germline J gene. The chain couples TRBV7-9 to TRBJ1-1, with D possibly matching TRBD1 (5 bases). From germline, CDR1 is SEHNR and CDR2 FQNEAQ (reference sequence). V lost 7 bases and J 7 bases, leaving 10 bases between the germline ends. The CDR3 contains 11 residues. The sequenced CDR3 bases are TGTGCCAGCATCGGGGGGGGTGAA. It encodes CASIGGGE. The whole CDR3 sequence is CASIGGGEAFF.

At least ten counts were recorded for this clone. The CDR3 end is not reached by the read, which stops 3 residues before it; the germline J gene fills it in. The V gene is TRBV6-1, the J gene TRBJ1-3, with TRBD1 as a possible D gene (6 bases). CDR3 length: 16 residues. Germline CDR1 is MNHNS and CDR2 is SASEGT. V was cut by 4 bases and J by 0 bases, with 13 bases left in between. Here the CDR3 reads CASSGGQDNSGNTIYF. CDR3 DNA, as far as it was read: TGTGCCAGCAGTGGGGGGCAGGACAACTCTGGAAACACC.

This clone showed up many times. The read terminates 3 residues before the CDR3 end, so the remaining end is supplied by the germline J gene. The chain couples TRBV5-6 to TRBJ1-1; 7 nucleotides align to TRBD1. The V and J ends lost 4 bases and 4 bases, in that order; junction bases with no gene match: 7. CDR1 is SGHDT, CDR2 YYEEEE, per germline. The CDR3 is 14 amino acids. The CDR3 DNA, read in part, is TGTGCCAGCAGCCCCGACAGGGTTGGCACTGAA. Its protein is CASSPDRVGTE. The whole CDR3 region reads CASSPDRVGTEAFF.

This clone appeared many times. CDR3 sequence: CASSPSGSNQPQHF. The sequenced CDR3 bases are TGTGCCAGCAGCCCCTCAGGGAGCAATCAGCCC. The J gene is TRBJ1-5, the V gene TRBV7-2, with a possible D match to TRBD1 (5 bases). The read ends 3 residues shy of where the CDR3 ends; the end is completed using the germline J gene. The V end lost 5 bases, the J end lost 1 base, and 9 bases lay between the germline ends. CDR3 length: 14 amino acids. Germline CDR1 SGHTA, CDR2 FQGNSA.